This passage covers 12 T cell receptor beta chains from one sample sequenced in a study of CD8 T cells in Susac syndrome. Random hexamers primed reverse transcription of about 0.5 to 1 ug RNA. Each CDR3 protein gets one entry after TCRdb re-called the immunoSEQ multiplex PCR reads with MiXCR. The sample has roughly 200,000 distinct CDR3 sequences; 95% are singletons. The sequencing sample was made of CD4+ T cells from PBMCs. These TCRs come from a human donor with multiple sclerosis.

The chain carries TRBV3-1 and TRBJ2-5; 12 nucleotides line up with TRBD2. With V trimmed by 0 bases and J by 4 bases, 3 bases remained unmatched. The germline CDR1 and CDR2 sequences are LGHDT and YNNKEL (reference sequence). This CDR3 is 16 amino acids long. In DNA form, the CDR3 reads TGTGCCAGCAGCCAAGACCCGGGACTAGCGGGAGAGACCCAGTACTTC. Translating gives CASSQDPGLAGETQYF.

The CDR3 loop reads CAWSVQDDPGYGYTF. The CDR3 coding sequence is TGTGCCTGGAGTGTACAGGACGACCCAGGCTATGGCTACACCTTC. The chain recombines TRBV30 with TRBJ1-2, with a tentative D call TRBD1 (5 bases). The germline V and J ends were trimmed by 0 bases and 4 bases, with 15 bases remaining between them. The CDR3 runs to 15 residues. Looked up from germline, CDR1 is GTSNPN and CDR2 is SVGIG (reference sequence).

The chain has TRBV28 and TRBJ1-2; D is undetermined. V shed 2 bases and J shed 0 bases, with 13 bases lying between them. The CDR3 is 16 residues long. Germline-derived CDR1 and CDR2 are MDHEN and SYDVKM. CDR3 nucleotides: TGTGCCAGCAGTTTAAGTCTTCGACTCCCTAACTATGGCTACACCTTC. It codes for CASSLSLRLPNYGYTF.

This rearrangement joins TRBV7-9 to TRBJ1-1; D may be TRBD1 (5 bases). The CDR3 has 14 residues. V dropped 3 bases and J dropped 9 bases, with 17 bases sitting between them. CDR1 and CDR2 (germline): SEHNR, FQNEAQ (reference sequence). CDR3 sequence reads: CASSLVGAGSQAFF. DNA for the CDR3: TGTGCCAGCAGCTTGGTAGGGGCCGGTAGTCAAGCTTTCTTT.

This chain connects TRBV3-1 to TRBJ1-1, with D possibly being TRBD1 (5 bases). Germline CDR1 reads LGHDT; CDR2 reads YNNKEL (reference sequence). CDR3 size: 16 residues. Trimming removed 0 bases from V and 1 base from J, with 12 bases in between. As DNA, the CDR3 is TGTGCCAGCAGCCAAGATTTGTGGGGCCCGAACACTGAAGCTTTCTTT. It encodes CASSQDLWGPNTEAFF.

The gene calls are TRBV4-3 and TRBJ2-1; D may be TRBD1 or TRBD2 (5 bases each). Trimming removed 0 bases from V and 10 bases from J, with 10 bases in between. This CDR3 has 13 residues. The V gene's germline CDR1 is LGHNA and CDR2 YSLEER. Here the CDR3 reads CASSQDRGDEQFF. The CDR3 nucleotides are TGCGCCAGCAGCCAAGATCGAGGGGACGAGCAGTTCTTC.

The V gene is TRBV28, the J gene TRBJ1-2, with D possibly being TRBD1 (5 bases). The CDR3 covers 15 residues. V was pared by 6 bases and J by 8 bases, with 22 bases between. CDR1 and CDR2 from the germline V gene are MDHEN and SYDVKM. CDR3 nucleotides: TGTGCCAGCAGCGGGGGGGACCCCAAACGGGGAGGCTACACCTTC. It codes for CASSGGDPKRGGYTF.

About this clonotype: A junction end diverges from the germline sequence, so it may reflect a read error. The rearrangement uses TRBV30 and TRBJ1-1; D not resolved. The germline V gene has CDR1 GTSNPN and CDR2 SVGIG (reference sequence). This CDR3 spans 15 amino acids. Here the CDR3 reads CAWSPSGKLNTEAFF. The CDR3 coding sequence is TGTGCCTGGAGCCCGAGCGGGAAACTGAACACTGAAGCCTTCTTT.

V is TRBV29-1 and J is TRBJ2-1, with 11 bases fitting TRBD2. Per the germline V gene, CDR1 is SQVTM and CDR2 is ANQGSEA. The V gene end was trimmed by 7 bases and the J gene end by 1 base; junction bases not matched to a gene: 3. The CDR3 runs to 14 residues. DNA of the CDR3: TGCAGCGGACTAGCGGGGCCGTCCTACAATGAGCAGTTCTTC. Translated: CSGLAGPSYNEQFF.

J is TRBJ2-1 and V is TRBV3-1; D is uncertain. The germline V and J ends were trimmed by 0 bases and 7 bases, with 10 bases remaining between them. CDR3 size: 14 residues. Per germline, CDR1 LGHDT and CDR2 YNNKEL (reference sequence). The CDR3 loop reads CASSQDPVMNEQFF. The CDR3 nucleotides are TGTGCCAGCAGCCAAGATCCGGTGATGAATGAGCAGTTCTTC.

The CDR3: CASERGLGDTQYF. In DNA form, the CDR3 reads TGTGCCAGCGAGAGGGGGCTGGGGGATACGCAGTATTTT. The chain has TRBV12-3 or TRBV12-4 and TRBJ2-3; 7 nucleotides line up with TRBD1. CDR3 size: 13 residues. J gave up 6 bases and V 8 bases, and 8 bases lay outside the gene matches.

In its sample, this clonotype was seen once. The V and J genes are TRBV12-3 or TRBV12-4 and TRBJ1-6; D remains ambiguous. V was pared by 3 bases and J by 7 bases, with 10 bases between. The CDR3 runs 14 residues. The CDR3, as DNA: TGTGCCAGCAGTTTTGGTCAGCTAAATTCACCCCTCCACTTT. This gives the protein CASSFGQLNSPLHF.